Reported below is one T cell receptor (beta chain). Its antigen is currently unknown. A read error is possible here, since a much larger clone lies one base away. This CDR3 has 17 amino acids. Germline V gene sequence: CDR1 SGHVS, CDR2 FNYEAQ. The data derive from a study of T cell repertoires in cytomegalovirus infection. Study-level background: TCR beta signatures that were public indicated CMV infection and matching HLA type.

One entry per CDR3 protein results from TCRdb running MiXCR on the reads. The table shows fewer than 550,000 distinct CDR3 sequences, with roughly 30% occurring only once. Study results and limitations: In two of eight donors, the top clonotype was HLA-C-restricted CMV-specific. Identification of carriers of CMV plus the relevant HLA was achieved through cumulative public TCR beta family frequency.

This sequence was found in a human donor in good health (CMV status not recorded). Some clones in this sample may be carry-over from other donors' samples. V gene TRBV7-6 combines with J gene TRBJ2-7, with 7 bases lining up with TRBD1. Sequences were obtained from PBMCs. This CDR3 is CASSSRDSFLGGYEQSF. The CDR3 DNA reads as TGTGCCAGCAGCTCCCGGGACAGCTTTTTAGGTGGATACGAGCAGTCCTTC.